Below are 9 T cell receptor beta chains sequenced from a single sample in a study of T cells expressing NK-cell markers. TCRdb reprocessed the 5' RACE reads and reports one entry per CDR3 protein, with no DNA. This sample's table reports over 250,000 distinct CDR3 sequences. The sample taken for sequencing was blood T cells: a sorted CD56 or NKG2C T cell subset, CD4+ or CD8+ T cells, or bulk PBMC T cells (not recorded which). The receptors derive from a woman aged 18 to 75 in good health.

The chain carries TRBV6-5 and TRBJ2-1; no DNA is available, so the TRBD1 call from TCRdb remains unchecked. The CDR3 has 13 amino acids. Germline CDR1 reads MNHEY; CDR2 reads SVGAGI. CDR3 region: CASSSGRGNEQFF.

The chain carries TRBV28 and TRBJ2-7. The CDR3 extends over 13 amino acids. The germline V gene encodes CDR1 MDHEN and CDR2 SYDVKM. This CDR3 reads CASLIVFSYEQYF.

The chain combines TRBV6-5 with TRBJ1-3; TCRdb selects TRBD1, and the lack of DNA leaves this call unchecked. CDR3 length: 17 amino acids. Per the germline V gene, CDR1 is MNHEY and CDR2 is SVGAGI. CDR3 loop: CASSSPGRSALGNTIYF.

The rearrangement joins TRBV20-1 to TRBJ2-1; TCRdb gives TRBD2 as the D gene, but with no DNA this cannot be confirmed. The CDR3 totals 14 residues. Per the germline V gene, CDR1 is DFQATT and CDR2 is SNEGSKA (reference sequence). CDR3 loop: CSVRSGSAFDEQFF.

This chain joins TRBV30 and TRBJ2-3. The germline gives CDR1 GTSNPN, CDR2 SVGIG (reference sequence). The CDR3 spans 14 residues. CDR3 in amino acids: CAWNSGRQTDTQYF.

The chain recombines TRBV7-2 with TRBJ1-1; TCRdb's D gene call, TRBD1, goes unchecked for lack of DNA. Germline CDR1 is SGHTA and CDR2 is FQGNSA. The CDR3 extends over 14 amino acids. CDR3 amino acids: CASSPGTQGGEAFF.

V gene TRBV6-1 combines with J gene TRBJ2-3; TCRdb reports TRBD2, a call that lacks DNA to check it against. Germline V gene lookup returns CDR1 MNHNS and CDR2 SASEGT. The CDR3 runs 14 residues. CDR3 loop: CASTGGAKTDTQYF.

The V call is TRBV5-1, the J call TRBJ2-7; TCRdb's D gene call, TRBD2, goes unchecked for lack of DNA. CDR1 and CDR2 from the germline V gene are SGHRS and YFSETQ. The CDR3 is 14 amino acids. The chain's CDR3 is CASSLSGRATEQYF.

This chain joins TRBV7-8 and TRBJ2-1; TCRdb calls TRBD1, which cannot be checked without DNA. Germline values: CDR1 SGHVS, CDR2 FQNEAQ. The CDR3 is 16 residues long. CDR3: CASRPTPRGTYNEQFF.